This passage covers 18 T cell receptor beta chains from one sample sequenced in a study of blood T cell repertoires in COVID-19. Sequencing used immunoSEQ multiplex PCR; TCRdb keeps in-frame clones, though not all of them. Among more than 250,000 clones, 80% to 90% were seen once, and the ten largest hold roughly 1.2%. Specimen: peripheral blood. These receptor sequences come from a woman in her fifties or sixties with acute or convalescent COVID-19.

This chain uses TRBV28 with TRBJ1-1; 7 positions match TRBD1. The germline gives CDR1 MDHEN, CDR2 SYDVKM. The CDR3 covers 15 residues. V was clipped by 6 bases and J by 2 bases; unmatched bases: 9. DNA of the CDR3: TGTGCCAGCAGCTCCCCCGGGACAGCCAACACTGAAGCTTTCTTT. Amino acids: CASSSPGTANTEAFF.

This clone was picked up one time. The CDR3 sequence: CASSDKGKANTGELFF. CDR3 DNA sequence: TGTGCCAGCAGCGACAAGGGGAAAGCGAACACCGGGGAGCTGTTTTTT. V is TRBV7-9 and J is TRBJ2-2; tentatively, D is TRBD1 (5 bases). V was pared by 5 bases and J by 0 bases, with 13 bases between. The CDR3 length is 16 residues. Germline V lookup: CDR1 SEHNR, CDR2 FQNEAQ (reference sequence).

This clone showed up just once. The chain uses TRBV18 and TRBJ1-1; 7 bases align to TRBD1. Germline V lookup: CDR1 KGHSH, CDR2 LQKENI. J lost 5 bases, V lost 6 bases, and 12 bases had no gene match. The CDR3 is made up of 15 amino acids. The CDR3 sequence is CASSQGQLTGTEAFF. The CDR3, as DNA: TGTGCCAGCTCTCAGGGACAGCTAACGGGGACTGAAGCTTTCTTT.

The chain uses TRBV19 and TRBJ1-1; 8 bases align to TRBD1. V shed 7 bases and J 0 bases; nucleotides not matched to a gene: 10. The V gene's germline CDR1 is LNHDA and CDR2 SQIVND (reference sequence). This CDR3 is 16 amino acids long. CDR3 loop: CASMARTGSMNTEAFF. The CDR3 DNA sequence: TGTGCCAGTATGGCCCGGACAGGGTCGATGAACACTGAAGCTTTCTTT.

This clone has more than one count but fewer than ten. The chain employs TRBV6-5 and TRBJ1-1; D is undetermined. The V end was cut by 7 bases, the J end by 1 base, with 13 bases between. There are 14 residues in the CDR3. Germline V lookup: CDR1 MNHEY, CDR2 SVGAGI. As DNA, the CDR3 is TGTGCCAGCATCCGACGACATCCGAACACTGAAGCTTTCTTT. Protein sequence: CASIRRHPNTEAFF.

V is TRBV11-3 and J is TRBJ2-3; the D gene is possibly TRBD1 (5 bases). Trimming took off 0 bases at V and 4 bases at J, with 20 bases between the two ends. CDR1 SGHNT and CDR2 YENEEA come from the germline V gene. The CDR3 has 18 amino acids. The CDR3 reads CASSLDGLGQGRPDTQYF. The CDR3 coding sequence is TGTGCCAGCAGCTTAGATGGCCTTGGGCAGGGTCGCCCAGATACGCAGTATTTT. Full variable domain (remainder filled in from reference TRBV11-3 and TRBJ2-3): EAGVVQSPRYKIIEKKQPVAFWCNPISGHNTLYWYLQNLGQGPELLIRYENEEAVDDSQLPKDRFSAERLKGVDSTLKIQPAELGDSAVYLCASSLDGLGQGRPDTQYFGPGTRLTVL.

The CDR3 region has the DNA TGTGCCACGCTCCGCCGGGACAACTACACTGAAGCTTTCTTT. Amino acid sequence: CATLRRDNYTEAFF. This chain links TRBV21-1 with TRBJ1-1; no DNA check was done on the table's D call, TRBD1. TRBV21-1 is marked as a pseudogene. The CDR3 extends over 14 amino acids.

This clone was seen a single time. This rearrangement joins TRBV30 to TRBJ2-5; D unclear. Germline V gene sequence: CDR1 GTSNPN, CDR2 SVGIG (reference sequence). This CDR3 contains 13 residues. Trimming pared 4 bases from V and 5 bases from J, leaving 14 bases between. DNA for the CDR3: TGTGCCTGGAACCCGCGCTCCCGTGAGACCCAGTACTTC. Amino acids: CAWNPRSRETQYF.

The chain combines TRBV27 with TRBJ1-3; no clear D gene. V was pared by 2 bases and J by 0 bases, with 11 bases between. In germline, CDR1 is MNHEY, CDR2 SMNVEV (reference sequence). The CDR3 totals 16 residues. The CDR3 spells CASSLGQLGSGNTIYF. Here the CDR3 DNA reads TGTGCCAGCAGTTTAGGGCAGCTCGGCTCTGGAAACACCATATATTTT.

In this sample, this clone turned up once. V is TRBV5-8 and J is TRBJ1-2; a weak D match, TRBD1 (6 bases). V gave up 0 bases and J gave up 1 base, with 10 bases separating them. The CDR3 spans 15 residues. The germline V gene has CDR1 SGHTS and CDR2 YDEGEE. CDR3 loop: CASSLEGHVNYGYTF. CDR3 bases: TGTGCCAGCAGCTTGGAGGGACACGTTAACTATGGCTACACCTTC. The variable domain in full, completed from reference TRBV5-8 and TRBJ1-2, reads EAGVTQSPTHLIKTRGQQATLRCSPISGHTSVYWYQQALGLGLQFLLWYDEGEERNRGNFPPRFSGRQFPNYSSELNVNALELEDSALYLCASSLEGHVNYGYTFGSGTRLTVV.

The J gene is TRBJ2-2, the V gene TRBV5-4, with 10 bases identical to TRBD1. The V and J ends lost 4 bases and 4 bases, in that order; junction bases with no gene match: 7. Germline-derived CDR1 and CDR2 are SGHNT and YYREEE (reference sequence). CDR3 length: 16 amino acids. CDR3 DNA sequence: TGTGCCAGCAGCCCACCCGGGACAGGGGTCACCGGGGAGCTGTTTTTT. Translation: CASSPPGTGVTGELFF.

V is TRBV3-1 (or the pseudogene TRBV3-2) and J is TRBJ1-1; TRBD1 matches at 8 bases. The germline gives CDR1 LGHDT, CDR2 YNNKEL (reference sequence). CDR3 length: 15 amino acids. With V trimmed by 0 bases and J by 5 bases, 5 bases remained unmatched. The CDR3 reads CASSQDDRGRTEAFF. The CDR3 bases are TGTGCCAGCAGCCAAGATGACAGGGGCCGGACTGAAGCTTTCTTT.

As DNA, the CDR3 is TGCGCCAGCAGCGAAGACACTTTCAATCAGCCCCAGCATTTT. Protein: CASSEDTFNQPQHF. The rearrangement links TRBV5-1 to TRBJ1-5; no clear D gene. The V end was cut by 4 bases, the J end by 3 bases, with 11 bases between. This CDR3 is built from 14 residues. Looked up from germline, CDR1 is SGHRS and CDR2 is YFSETQ.

This clone was seen once. V gene TRBV18 combines with J gene TRBJ2-1; maybe TRBD1 (7 bases). CDR3 length: 15 amino acids. The V gene lost 3 bases and the J gene lost 7 bases, with 16 bases spanning the gap. From germline, CDR1 is KGHSH and CDR2 LQKENI. In nucleotides, the CDR3 is TGTGCCAGCTCACCTACGGGACCAGGGGGGAATGAGCAGTTCTTC. Amino acids: CASSPTGPGGNEQFF.

The V and J genes are TRBV30 and TRBJ2-1, with a weak D call TRBD2 (6 bases). The CDR3 loop spans 15 amino acids. Germline V CDR1 and CDR2: GTSNPN, SVGIG (reference sequence). Trimming took off 4 bases at V and 9 bases at J, with 22 bases between the two ends. The chain's CDR3 is CAWTPPGDGRGEQFF. Here the CDR3 DNA reads TGTGCCTGGACCCCCCCGGGAGACGGTCGGGGTGAGCAGTTCTTC.

V usage is TRBV5-1 and J usage is TRBJ2-5; TRBD2 aligns across 8 bases. This CDR3 is built from 15 residues. Germline lookup yields CDR1 SGHRS and CDR2 YFSETQ. Unmatched junction bases numbered 6, after V lost 3 bases and J lost 2 bases. Written as DNA, the CDR3 is TGCGCCAGCAGCTCCGGACTAGCAAGACAAGAGACCCAGTACTTC. Residues: CASSSGLARQETQYF.

The chain is built from TRBV20-1 and TRBJ1-1; D ambiguous. Germline-derived CDR1 and CDR2 are DFQATT and SNEGSKA (reference sequence). V gave up 6 bases and J gave up 3 bases, with 5 bases separating them. The CDR3 length is 10 residues. For the CDR3, the DNA is TGCAGTGCGCGGGACACTGAAGCTTTCTTT. It translates to CSARDTEAFF.

This chain links TRBV5-1 with TRBJ1-2, with 8 bases aligning to TRBD1. V was clipped by 0 bases and J by 3 bases; unmatched bases: 4. Looked up from germline, CDR1 is SGHRS and CDR2 is YFSETQ. There are 15 residues in the CDR3. The CDR3: CASSLVPQGDYGYTF. Here the CDR3 DNA reads TGCGCCAGCAGCTTGGTCCCACAGGGGGACTATGGCTACACCTTC. Looking up the rest from reference TRBV5-1 and TRBJ1-2 gives the full variable domain: KAGVTQTPRYLIKTRGQQVTLSCSPISGHRSVSWYQQTPGQGLQFLFEYFSETQRNKGNFPGRFSGRQFSNSRSEMNVSTLELGDSALYLCASSLVPQGDYGYTFGSGTRLTVV.